The entry below gives a single TCR beta chain sequence along with its context. Its antigen is undetermined. The table came from immunoSEQ multiplex PCR; TCRdb's copy has only in-frame clones and leaves some out. The data show just under 80,000 clones, with around 85% seen just once and 20% to 25% held by the top ten. These data are taken from a study of radiation and T cells in renal cell carcinoma. Study details: Nephrectomy followed 15 Gy stereotactic body radiation by 4 weeks. Study-level findings and limits: Without pretreatment biopsies, baseline tumor clonotype presence was undetermined. Top tumor clonotypes rose in blood 2 weeks post-radiation, then contracted.

The length of the CDR3 is 16 residues. The V segment lost 6 bases and the J segment 3 bases; nucleotides outside the gene matches: 8. Germline lookup yields CDR1 LNHDA and CDR2 SQIVND (reference sequence). The sample's time point: blood 2 weeks post-SBRT. This sample's treatment: 15 Gy SBRT to primary tumor, nephrectomy 4 weeks later. The chain links TRBV19 to TRBJ2-3, with TRBD1 identical over 11 bases. Sequenced material: blood, taken from a patient whose treatment included radiotherapy and nephrectomy. The sequence derives from a woman between 45 and 65 years old with renal cell carcinoma. The CDR3: CASRPRTGGGTDTQYF. The CDR3 DNA follows: TGTGCCAGTAGACCTCGGACAGGGGGCGGGACAGATACGCAGTATTTT.